This is a list of T cell receptor beta chains from one sample in a study of T cell responses to AZD1222 COVID-19 vaccine. Assay used: immunoSEQ multiplex PCR; TCRdb lists only in-frame clones, some missing. The sample lists more than 110,000 clones, approximately 90% occurring once. The specimen was peripheral blood, collected on day 0 of AZD1222 vaccination. These receptors were obtained from an adult in good health. Both conserved end residues are part of each CDR3. The D gene is left open where the match is weak. Some rows mark clone size as missing; the rest say once, few, many or name a class of expanded clone.

size | length | J | V | D | CDR3 | DNA
. | 15 | TRBJ2-2 | TRBV5-1 | . | CASWRGGVTTGELFF | TGCGCCAGCTGGAGAGGGGGGGTAACCACCGGGGAGCTGTTTTTT
. | 16 | TRBJ1-2 | TRBV3-1/TRBV3-2 | . | CASSQFASVENYGYTF | TGTGCCAGCAGCCAGTTCGCCTCAGTGGAGAACTATGGCTACACCTTC
. | 11 | TRBJ2-1 | TRBV23-1 | . | CASSRLFRQFF | TGCGCCAGCAGTCGACTATTCCGGCAGTTCTTC
. | 13 | TRBJ1-1 | TRBV27 | TRBD1 | CASRGQGHISSFF | TGTGCCAGCAGAGGACAGGGACATATTTCGTCTTTCTTT
. | 13 | TRBJ1-5 | TRBV28 | . | CASRRHSNQPQHF | TGTGCCAGCAGGCGGCATAGCAATCAGCCCCAGCATTTT
. | 13 | TRBJ1-1 | TRBV5-5 | . | CASSLVVNTEAFF | TGTGCCAGCAGCTTGGTGGTGAACACTGAAGCTTTCTTT
once | 15 | TRBJ2-2 | TRBV2 | TRBD1 | CASSRQGADTGELFF | TGTGCCAGCAGCCGACAGGGGGCGGACACCGGGGAGCTGTTTTTT
. | 16 | TRBJ1-3 | TRBV19 | . | CASSPRGSFSGNTIYF | TGTGCCAGTTCCCCTAGGGGATCCTTTTCTGGAAACACCATATATTTT
. | 13 | TRBJ2-7 | TRBV7-9 | . | CASSLVNEPEQYF | TGTGCCAGCAGCTTAGTAAATGAACCGGAGCAGTACTTC
. | 16 | TRBJ1-1 | TRBV30 | TRBD1 | CAWSPPDRGLWTEAFF | TGTGCCTGGAGTCCACCGGACAGGGGGCTATGGACTGAAGCTTTCTTT
. | 15 | TRBJ1-5 | TRBV6-1 | . | CASSDQNISNQPQHF | TGTGCCAGCAGTGACCAGAATATTAGCAATCAGCCCCAGCATTTT
once | 16 | TRBJ2-7 | TRBV19 | TRBD2 | CASSVTSGSVAYEQYF | TGTGCCAGTAGTGTGACTAGCGGGAGCGTTGCCTACGAGCAGTACTTC
. | 17 | TRBJ2-6 | TRBV19 | TRBD1 | CASSRTGWVSGANVLTF | TGTGCCAGTAGCCGGACAGGGTGGGTTTCTGGGGCCAACGTCCTGACTTTC
. | 14 | TRBJ2-5 | TRBV24-1 | TRBD1 | CATSDTGTGETQYF | TGTGCCACCAGTGATACCGGGACAGGAGAGACCCAGTACTTC
. | 16 | TRBJ2-3 | TRBV27 | . | CASSLIGRGSTDTQYF | TGTGCCAGCAGTTTAATTGGGCGGGGCTCCACAGATACGCAGTATTTT
. | 13 | TRBJ2-2 | TRBV27 | . | CASSFKLAGELFF | TGTGCCAGCAGTTTTAAACTAGCCGGGGAGCTGTTTTTT
. | 16 | TRBJ2-2 | TRBV5-4 | TRBD2 | CASTGLAGANTGELFF | TGTGCCAGCACCGGACTAGCGGGAGCCAACACCGGGGAGCTGTTTTTT
. | 12 | TRBJ2-1 | TRBV12-3/TRBV12-4 | . | CASSRSYNEQFF | TGTGCCAGCAGCCGTTCATACAATGAGCAGTTCTTC
. | 14 | TRBJ2-1 | TRBV19 | TRBD1 | CASTIRTGGDEQFF | TGTGCCAGTACCATAAGGACAGGGGGCGATGAGCAGTTCTTC
. | 14 | TRBJ2-7 | TRBV5-1 | TRBD2 | CASSLTSGKGEQYF | TGCGCCAGCAGCTTGACTAGCGGGAAAGGCGAGCAGTACTTC
. | 13 | TRBJ1-1 | TRBV9 | . | CASSVDANTEAFF | TGTGCCAGCAGCGTAGATGCGAACACTGAAGCTTTCTTT
. | 13 | TRBJ2-1 | TRBV4-1 | . | CASSQGSWNEQFF | TGCGCCAGCAGCCAAGGTAGTTGGAATGAGCAGTTCTTC
. | 15 | TRBJ1-2 | TRBV5-4 | TRBD1 | CASSSGTGRNYGYTF | TGTGCCAGCAGCTCGGGGACAGGGCGAAACTATGGCTACACCTTC
. | 14 | TRBJ2-5 | TRBV7-2 | . | CASSSAGQAVTQYF | TGTGCCAGCAGCTCCGCCGGCCAGGCGGTAACCCAGTACTTC
once | 16 | TRBJ2-1 | TRBV10-3 | TRBD2 | CAISEPGRVPGDEQFF | TGTGCCATCAGTGAACCCGGGAGGGTACCCGGCGATGAGCAGTTCTTC
. | 14 | TRBJ2-3 | TRBV19 | . | CASSMTGATDTQYF | TGTGCCAGTAGTATGACGGGGGCCACGGATACGCAGTATTTT